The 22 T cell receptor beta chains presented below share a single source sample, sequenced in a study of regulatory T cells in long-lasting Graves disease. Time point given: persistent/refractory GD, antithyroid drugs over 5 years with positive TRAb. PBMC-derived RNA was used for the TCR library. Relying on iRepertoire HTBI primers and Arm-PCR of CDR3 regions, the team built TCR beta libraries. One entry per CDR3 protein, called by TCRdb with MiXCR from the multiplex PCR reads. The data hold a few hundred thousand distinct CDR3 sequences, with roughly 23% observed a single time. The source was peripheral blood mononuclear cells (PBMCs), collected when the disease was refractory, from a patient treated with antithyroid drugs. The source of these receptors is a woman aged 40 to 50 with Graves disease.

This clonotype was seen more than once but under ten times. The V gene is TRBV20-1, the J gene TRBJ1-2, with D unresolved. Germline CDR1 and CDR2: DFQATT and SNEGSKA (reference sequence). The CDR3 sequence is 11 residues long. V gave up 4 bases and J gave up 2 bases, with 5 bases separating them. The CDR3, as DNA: TGCAGTGCTACGCAGAACTATGGCTACACCTTC. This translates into CSATQNYGYTF.

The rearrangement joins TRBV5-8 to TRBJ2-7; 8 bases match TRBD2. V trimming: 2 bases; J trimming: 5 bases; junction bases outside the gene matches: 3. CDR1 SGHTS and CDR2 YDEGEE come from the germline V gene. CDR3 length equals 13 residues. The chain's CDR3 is CASSFGGDDEQYF. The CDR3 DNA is TGTGCCAGCAGCTTCGGGGGGGACGACGAGCAGTACTTC.

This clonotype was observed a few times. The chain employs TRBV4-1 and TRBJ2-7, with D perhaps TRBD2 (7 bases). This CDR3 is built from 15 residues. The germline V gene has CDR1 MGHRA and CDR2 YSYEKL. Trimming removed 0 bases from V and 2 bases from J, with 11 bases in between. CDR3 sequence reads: CASSQEGRGTYEQYF. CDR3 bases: TGCGCCAGCAGCCAAGAAGGGAGGGGGACCTACGAGCAGTACTTC.

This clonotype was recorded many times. CDR3 coding DNA: TGTGCCAGCAGCCGAGACAGGGGCAATGCCTACGAGCAGTACTTC. Its protein product is CASSRDRGNAYEQYF. The chain employs TRBV7-9 and TRBJ2-7; 8 positions match TRBD1. CDR1 is SEHNR and CDR2 is FQNEAQ in the germline V gene (reference sequence). CDR3 length: 15 amino acids. Losses at the gene ends were 5 bases for V and 2 bases for J; bases not matched to a gene: 8. Full variable domain (missing parts from reference TRBV7-9 and TRBJ2-7): DTGVSQNPRHKITKRGQNVTFRCDPISEHNRLYWYRQTLGQGPEFLTYFQNEAQLEKSRLLSDRFSAERPKGSFSTLEIQRTEQGDSAMYLCASSRDRGNAYEQYFGPGTRLTVT.

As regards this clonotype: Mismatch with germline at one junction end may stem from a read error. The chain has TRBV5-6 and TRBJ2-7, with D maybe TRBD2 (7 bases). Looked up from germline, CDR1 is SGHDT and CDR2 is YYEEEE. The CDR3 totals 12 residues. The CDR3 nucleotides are TGTGCCGGCAGCGGGGACAACTACGAGCAGTACTTC. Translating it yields CAGSGDNYEQYF.

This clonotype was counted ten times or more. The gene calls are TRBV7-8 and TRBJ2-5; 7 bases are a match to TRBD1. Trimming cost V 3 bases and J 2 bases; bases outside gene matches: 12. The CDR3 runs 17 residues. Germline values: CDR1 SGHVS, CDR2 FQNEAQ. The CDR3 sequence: CASSFGITGELQETQYF. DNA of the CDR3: TGTGCCAGCAGCTTTGGTATAACAGGGGAATTACAAGAGACCCAGTACTTC.

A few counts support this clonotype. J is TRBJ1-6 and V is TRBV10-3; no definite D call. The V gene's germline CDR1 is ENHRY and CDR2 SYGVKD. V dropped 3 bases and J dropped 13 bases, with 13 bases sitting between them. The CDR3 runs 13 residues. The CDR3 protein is CAISDSDPYPLHF. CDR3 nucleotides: TGTGCCATCAGTGATTCGGACCCGTACCCCCTCCACTTT.

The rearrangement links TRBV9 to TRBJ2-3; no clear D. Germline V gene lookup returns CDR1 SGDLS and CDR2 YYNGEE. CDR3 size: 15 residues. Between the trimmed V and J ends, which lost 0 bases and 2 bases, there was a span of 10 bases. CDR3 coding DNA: TGTGCCAGCAGCGTAGGTGGTGCTACCACAGATACGCAGTATTTT. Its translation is CASSVGGATTDTQYF.

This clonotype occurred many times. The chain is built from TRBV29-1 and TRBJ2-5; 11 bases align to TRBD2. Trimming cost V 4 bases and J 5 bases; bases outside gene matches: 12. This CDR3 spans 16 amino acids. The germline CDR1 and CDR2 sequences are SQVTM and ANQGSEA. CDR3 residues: CSVGGALAGVLETQYF. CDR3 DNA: TGCAGCGTTGGAGGCGCACTAGCGGGAGTTCTGGAGACCCAGTACTTC.

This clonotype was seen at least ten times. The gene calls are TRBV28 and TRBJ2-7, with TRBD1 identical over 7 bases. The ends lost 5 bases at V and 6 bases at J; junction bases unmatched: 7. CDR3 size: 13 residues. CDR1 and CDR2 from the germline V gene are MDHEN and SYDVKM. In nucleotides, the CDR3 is TGTGCCAGCAGTCTCGACAGGGTGGCCGAGCAGTACTTC. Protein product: CASSLDRVAEQYF.

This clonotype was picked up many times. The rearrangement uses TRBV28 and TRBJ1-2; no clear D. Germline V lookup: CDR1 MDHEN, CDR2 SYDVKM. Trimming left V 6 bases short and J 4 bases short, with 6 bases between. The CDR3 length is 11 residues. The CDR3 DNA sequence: TGTGCCAGCAGGGTGAGCTATGGCTACACCTTC. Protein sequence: CASRVSYGYTF.

CDR3 DNA sequence: TGTGCCAGCAGCAGACAGGGGGCGCAAGGCTACACCTTC. Residues: CASSRQGAQGYTF. The gene calls are TRBV5-4 and TRBJ1-2, with 10 nucleotides matching TRBD1. The trim removed 4 bases at V and 8 bases at J, leaving 5 bases unmatched. Germline CDR1 SGHNT, CDR2 YYREEE (reference sequence). The CDR3 contains 13 residues.

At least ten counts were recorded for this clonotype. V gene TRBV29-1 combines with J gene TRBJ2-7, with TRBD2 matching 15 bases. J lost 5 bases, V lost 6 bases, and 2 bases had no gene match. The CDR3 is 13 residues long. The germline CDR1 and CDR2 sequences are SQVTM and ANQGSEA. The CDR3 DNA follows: TGCAGCGTGGGGACTAGCGGGAGGCACGAGCAGTACTTC. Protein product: CSVGTSGRHEQYF.

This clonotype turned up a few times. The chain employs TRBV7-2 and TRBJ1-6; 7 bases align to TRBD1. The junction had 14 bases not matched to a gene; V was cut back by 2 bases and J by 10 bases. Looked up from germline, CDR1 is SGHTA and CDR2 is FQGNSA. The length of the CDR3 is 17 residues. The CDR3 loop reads CASSLYPTGRGYSPLHF. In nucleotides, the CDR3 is TGTGCCAGCAGCTTATACCCGACAGGGAGAGGATACTCACCCCTCCACTTT.

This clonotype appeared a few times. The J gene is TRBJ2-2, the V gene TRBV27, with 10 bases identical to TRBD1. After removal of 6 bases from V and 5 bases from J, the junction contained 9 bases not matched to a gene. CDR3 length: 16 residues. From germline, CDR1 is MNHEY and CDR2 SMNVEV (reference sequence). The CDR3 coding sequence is TGTGCCAGCAGGATCCCGGGACAGGGGAAAACCGGGGAGCTGTTTTTT. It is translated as CASRIPGQGKTGELFF.

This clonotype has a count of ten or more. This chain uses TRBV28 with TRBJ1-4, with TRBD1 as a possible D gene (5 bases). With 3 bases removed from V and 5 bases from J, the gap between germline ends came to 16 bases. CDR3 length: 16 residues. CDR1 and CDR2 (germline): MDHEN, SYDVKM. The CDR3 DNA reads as TGTGCCAGCAGTTTCCCCATTGGAGGGGTAAATGAAAAACTGTTTTTT. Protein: CASSFPIGGVNEKLFF.

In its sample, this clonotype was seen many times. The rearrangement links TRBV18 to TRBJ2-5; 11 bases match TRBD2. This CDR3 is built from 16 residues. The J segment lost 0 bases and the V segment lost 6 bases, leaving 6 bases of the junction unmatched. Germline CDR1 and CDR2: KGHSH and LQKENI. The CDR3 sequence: CASSPGLAAYQETQYF. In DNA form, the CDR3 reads TGTGCCAGCTCCCCGGGACTAGCGGCGTACCAAGAGACCCAGTACTTC.

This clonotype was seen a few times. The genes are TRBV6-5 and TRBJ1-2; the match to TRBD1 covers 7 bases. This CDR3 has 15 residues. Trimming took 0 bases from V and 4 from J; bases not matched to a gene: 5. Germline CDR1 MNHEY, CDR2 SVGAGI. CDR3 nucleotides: TGTGCCAGCAGTTACTCCCGGGACAGCAGCTATGGCTACACCTTC. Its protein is CASSYSRDSSYGYTF.

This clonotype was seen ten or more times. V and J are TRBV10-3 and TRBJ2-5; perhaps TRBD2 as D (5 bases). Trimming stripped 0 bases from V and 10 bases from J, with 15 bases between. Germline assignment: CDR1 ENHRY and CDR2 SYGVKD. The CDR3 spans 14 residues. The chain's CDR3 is CAISESTDFSVQYF. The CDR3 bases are TGTGCCATCAGTGAGTCCACGGACTTTAGTGTCCAGTACTTC.

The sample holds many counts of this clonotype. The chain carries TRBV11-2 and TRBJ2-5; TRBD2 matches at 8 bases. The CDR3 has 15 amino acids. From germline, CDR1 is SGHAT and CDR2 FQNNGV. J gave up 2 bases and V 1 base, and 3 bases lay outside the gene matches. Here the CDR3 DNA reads TGTGCCAGCAGCTTAGGACTAGCGAGACAAGAGACCCAGTACTTC. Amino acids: CASSLGLARQETQYF.

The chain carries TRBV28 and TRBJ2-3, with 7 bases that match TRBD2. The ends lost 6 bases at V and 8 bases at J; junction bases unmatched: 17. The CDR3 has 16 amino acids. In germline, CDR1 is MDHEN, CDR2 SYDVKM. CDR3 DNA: TGTGCCAGCAGGAAAGTTGGGCTAGCGGACCGCGGTACGCAGTATTTT. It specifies CASRKVGLADRGTQYF.

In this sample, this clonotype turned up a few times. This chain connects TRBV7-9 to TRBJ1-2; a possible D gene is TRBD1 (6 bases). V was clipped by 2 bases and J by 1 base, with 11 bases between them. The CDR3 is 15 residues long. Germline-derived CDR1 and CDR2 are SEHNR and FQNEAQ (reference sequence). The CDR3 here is CASSLTGIGNYGYTF. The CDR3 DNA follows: TGTGCCAGCAGCTTAACAGGGATCGGTAACTATGGCTACACCTTC.